The clone carrying this TCR beta chain was detected once. Antigen specificity is unknown. This record belongs to a study of vaccination and CD4 T cells after COVID-19. Sequencing of cultured CD4+ T cell DNA used the Oncomine TCR Beta short-read assay. TCRdb used MiXCR to reprocess the PCR reads, holding one entry per CDR3 protein. The sample lists about 12,000 distinct CDR3 sequences, 48% occurring once. CDR1 and CDR2 from the germline V gene are LNHDA and SQIVND (reference sequence). This CDR3 comprises 18 residues. V dropped 3 bases and J dropped 0 bases, with 15 bases sitting between them. Documented treatment: roughly 11-day PBMC culture with coronavirus spike peptide pools or control peptides (ViraFEST assay).

Sequenced input: CD4+ T cells from blood, cultured in vitro. The gene calls are TRBV19 and TRBJ2-6, with D perhaps TRBD1 (7 bases). The source of this sequence is a human donor who had recovered from COVID-19. The CDR3 sequence is CASSILNRGGSGANVLTF. The DNA of the CDR3 is TGTGCCAGTAGTATCCTCAACAGGGGAGGCTCTGGGGCCAACGTCCTGACTTTC.